The rows below give T cell receptor beta chains drawn from one sample of a study of shared clonotypes between healthy human individuals. Assay used: immunoSEQ multiplex PCR; TCRdb lists only in-frame clones, some missing. The sample has over a million clones; 78% are singletons. The sequencing input was memory CD4+ T cells from PBMCs. The receptors were sampled from a man aged 18 to 29 in good health. Some clones in this sample may be carry-over from other donors' samples. Each CDR3 is given with its conserved first and last residue. The order of the fields is D gene, J gene, V gene, clone size, CDR3 protein. The D gene is left open where the match is weak. Clone size is not always given. Where it is, it says once, few, many or a class for expanded clones.

D: .; J: TRBJ2-7; V: TRBV28; size: .; CDR3: CASSPSTAGRSYEQYF
D: .; J: TRBJ2-5; V: TRBV5-4; size: .; CDR3: CASSFGRQETQYF
D: TRBD2; J: TRBJ2-3; V: TRBV7-9; size: .; CDR3: CASSLGAGGFTDTQYF
D: .; J: TRBJ2-1; V: TRBV4-1; size: once; CDR3: CASSQDKFGGGYEQFF
D: .; J: TRBJ1-2; V: TRBV19; size: .; CDR3: CASGEPARGAGYGYTF
D: .; J: TRBJ2-2; V: TRBV18; size: .; CDR3: CASSVQINTGELFF
D: .; J: TRBJ1-5; V: TRBV21-1; size: .; CDR3: CASSKGTGTGDYSNQPQHF
D: TRBD1; J: TRBJ2-2; V: TRBV6-1; size: .; CDR3: CASSDRTLDFWTGDTGELFF
D: .; J: TRBJ2-5; V: TRBV18; size: .; CDR3: CASSLQGRAETQYF
D: .; J: TRBJ1-3; V: TRBV5-5; size: .; CDR3: CASSLGAFSGNTIYF
D: .; J: TRBJ2-3; V: TRBV6-5; size: .; CDR3: CASALLGSTDTQYF
D: TRBD1; J: TRBJ1-1; V: TRBV19; size: few; CDR3: CASRDPGQGARGEAFF
D: TRBD2; J: TRBJ2-1; V: TRBV9; size: .; CDR3: CASSVGTSVYNEQFF
D: .; J: TRBJ2-3; V: TRBV7-2; size: few; CDR3: CASSLGVGRLTDTQYF
D: TRBD2; J: TRBJ2-2; V: TRBV6-5; size: .; CDR3: CASSYNSLRGTGELFF
D: TRBD1; J: TRBJ2-1; V: TRBV5-1; size: .; CDR3: CAASKGQGDNNEQFF
D: .; J: TRBJ2-7; V: TRBV7-9; size: .; CDR3: CASSGRGADEQYF
D: TRBD1; J: TRBJ1-1; V: TRBV18; size: .; CDR3: CASSPGQPNTEAFF
D: .; J: TRBJ2-3; V: TRBV25-1; size: .; CDR3: CASSASLGSTDTQYF
D: .; J: TRBJ2-5; V: TRBV15; size: once; CDR3: CATRVGETQYF
D: .; J: TRBJ2-7; V: TRBV7-8; size: .; CDR3: CASSAWGGLYEQYF
D: TRBD2; J: TRBJ2-7; V: TRBV6-6; size: .; CDR3: CASSYLGLANEQYF
D: .; J: TRBJ1-3; V: TRBV4-1; size: .; CDR3: CASSQDAGVYDSGNTIYF
D: .; J: TRBJ1-1; V: TRBV15; size: .; CDR3: CATSSEKTQNTEAFF
D: TRBD2; J: TRBJ2-5; V: TRBV7-6; size: few; CDR3: CASSPGLAGTQYF
D: .; J: TRBJ1-2; V: TRBV28; size: .; CDR3: CAGREGRIWGGYTF
D: TRBD1; J: TRBJ2-2; V: TRBV5-1; size: .; CDR3: CASSLDRGTGELFF
D: .; J: TRBJ2-7; V: TRBV7-2; size: .; CDR3: CASSLGPGAEQYF
D: .; J: TRBJ1-4; V: TRBV9; size: .; CDR3: CASSVALGDNEKLFF
D: .; J: TRBJ1-2; V: TRBV29-1; size: once; CDR3: CSVSGVPNYGYTF
D: TRBD2; J: TRBJ2-2; V: TRBV5-1; size: .; CDR3: CASIPGTSGRSNTGELFF
D: TRBD2; J: TRBJ2-5; V: TRBV9; size: .; CDR3: CASSVGLAEETQYF
D: TRBD2; J: TRBJ2-7; V: TRBV4-1; size: .; CDR3: CASSQMWISSGTPKPYEQYF
D: .; J: TRBJ1-1; V: TRBV11-3; size: .; CDR3: CASSSRQNTEAFF
D: .; J: TRBJ1-2; V: TRBV19; size: .; CDR3: CASSSTAIYGYTF
D: .; J: TRBJ2-7; V: TRBV19; size: .; CDR3: CASSIPGTTYEQYF
D: .; J: TRBJ2-2; V: TRBV18; size: .; CDR3: CASSPPPVVGTGELFF
D: .; J: TRBJ1-5; V: TRBV20-1; size: .; CDR3: CSAAGIPGQHF
D: .; J: TRBJ2-2; V: TRBV18; size: .; CDR3: CASSVGTANTGELFF
D: .; J: TRBJ2-5; V: TRBV15; size: .; CDR3: CATSRVARSQETQYF
D: .; J: TRBJ2-3; V: TRBV15; size: .; CDR3: CATSRDRGKADTQYF
D: .; J: TRBJ1-4; V: TRBV19; size: .; CDR3: CASTTGRRLFF
D: TRBD2; J: TRBJ2-4; V: TRBV28; size: .; CDR3: CASTHTASGTKNIQYF
D: .; J: TRBJ1-3; V: TRBV6-6; size: .; CDR3: CASGRQSSGNTIYF
D: .; J: TRBJ2-7; V: TRBV6-5; size: .; CDR3: CASSYSGAYEQYF
D: .; J: TRBJ2-5; V: TRBV5-8; size: .; CDR3: CASSFEHQETQYF
D: .; J: TRBJ2-7; V: TRBV10-3; size: .; CDR3: CAISDARSLYEQYF
D: .; J: TRBJ2-6; V: TRBV5-5; size: many; CDR3: CASSPPSGANVLTF
D: .; J: TRBJ2-2; V: TRBV11-1; size: .; CDR3: CASSWIGTGELFF
D: .; J: TRBJ2-7; V: TRBV29-1; size: .; CDR3: CSVEDNSYEQYF
D: .; J: TRBJ1-3; V: TRBV7-2; size: once; CDR3: CASSRLGDLTYGNTIYF
D: TRBD2; J: TRBJ2-7; V: TRBV7-2; size: .; CDR3: CASSLEGTSYIHEQYF
D: TRBD1; J: TRBJ2-7; V: TRBV7-2; size: once; CDR3: CASSLRDRGFYEQYF
D: TRBD2; J: TRBJ2-1; V: TRBV5-4; size: .; CDR3: CATLAGSSYNEQFF